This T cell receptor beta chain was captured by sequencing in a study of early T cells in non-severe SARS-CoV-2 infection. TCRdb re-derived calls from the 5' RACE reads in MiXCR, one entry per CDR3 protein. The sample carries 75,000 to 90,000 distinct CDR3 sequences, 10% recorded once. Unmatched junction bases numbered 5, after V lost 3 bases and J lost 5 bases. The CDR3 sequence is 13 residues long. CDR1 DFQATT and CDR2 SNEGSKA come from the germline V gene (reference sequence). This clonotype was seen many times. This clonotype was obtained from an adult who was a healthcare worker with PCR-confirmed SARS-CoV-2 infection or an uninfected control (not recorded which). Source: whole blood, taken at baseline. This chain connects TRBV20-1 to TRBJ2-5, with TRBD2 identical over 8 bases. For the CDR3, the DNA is TGCAGTGCTAGGGGACTAGGATGGGAGACCCAGTACTTC. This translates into CSARGLGWETQYF.